This TCR beta chain was documented in a study of cytomegalovirus exposure and HLA in healthy donors. J was trimmed by 2 bases and V by 1 base; bases with no gene match: 5. The CDR3 loop spans 17 amino acids. The V gene's germline CDR1 is SGHAT and CDR2 FQNNGV. This clone has more than one count but fewer than ten. PCR primers comprised 60 Vbeta and 13 Jbeta primers. Libraries were prepared by immunoSEQ multiplex PCR; TCRdb keeps only in-frame clonotypes and omits some of them. The sample holds over 150,000 clones, 65% to 85% seen once. The receptor was derived from a woman aged 25 to 45 in good health and CMV-seropositive. Sequencing was done on a sample of PBMCs. V is TRBV11-2 and J is TRBJ2-1; TRBD2 matches at 10 bases. The CDR3: CASSLGLAGAPYNEQFF. The CDR3 DNA sequence: TGTGCCAGCAGCTTAGGGCTAGCGGGGGCCCCCTACAATGAGCAGTTCTTC.